One T cell receptor beta chain is described in this entry. What it binds is unknown. Only in-frame clones appear in the TCRdb table, and some are missing; sequencing was by immunoSEQ multiplex PCR. The sample includes 70,000 or so clones, roughly 87% of them seen just once. These data are taken from a study of OX40 agonist ivuxolimab in advanced cancers. Study context: Every patient in dose escalation had hepatocellular carcinoma, melanoma, renal cell or head and neck cancer.

Notes on the study in general: Mean expanded clone counts were higher in CD8+ than CD4+ T cells.

CDR3 length: 14 residues. The V and J ends lost 3 bases and 0 bases respectively, with 6 bases between them. In germline, CDR1 is ENHRY, CDR2 SYGVKD. Blood got drawn at baseline, again on cycle 4 day 1, and then on cycle 7 day 1. The chain joins TRBV10-3 to TRBJ1-5; no firm D call. The sequence derives from an adult with an advanced solid tumor such as melanoma, head and neck, liver or kidney cancer. Here the sequenced sample was CD4+ or CD8+ T cells sorted from blood, taken in a trial of the OX40 agonist ivuxolimab. DNA for the CDR3: TGTGCCATCAGTGACGGGAATAGCAATCAGCCCCAGCATTTT. It yields the protein CAISDGNSNQPQHF.